Presented here are 28 T cell receptor beta chains from one specimen sequenced in a study of low-dose radiotherapy and immunotherapy resistance in tumors. Sample time point: before trial treatment. TCRs were put through 20 to 25 PCR cycles of amplification with Phusion. A constant-region primer and the V-primer adapter served as the primer pair. TCRdb re-called the reads through MiXCR, storing one row per CDR3 protein. In the table there are about 47,000 distinct CDR3 sequences, about 12% of which are singletons. The source was PBMCs, collected before treatment. Receptors were obtained from a female donor with ovarian cancer.

Ten or more counts support this clonotype. The chain uses TRBV30 and TRBJ1-5, with 8 bases identical to TRBD1. The CDR3 sequence is 14 residues long. Trimming took 0 bases from V and 6 from J; bases not matched to a gene: 4. Germline V gene sequence: CDR1 GTSNPN, CDR2 SVGIG (reference sequence). CDR3 coding DNA: TGTGCCTGGAGTGTACAGGGGGTCGGTCAGCCCCAGCATTTT. It codes for CAWSVQGVGQPQHF. Full variable domain (outside the CDR3, taken from reference TRBV30 and TRBJ1-5): SQTIHQWPATLVQPVGSPLSLECTVEGTSNPNLYWYRQAAGRGLQLLFYSVGIGQISSEVPQNLSASRPQDRQFILSSKKLLLSDSGFYLCAWSVQGVGQPQHFGDGTRLSIL.

Comment on this clonotype: Only one base separates this from a far larger clonotype, so it likely reflects a read error. V usage is TRBV5-4 and J usage is TRBJ2-1; D possibly corresponds to TRBD1 (5 bases). The CDR3 covers 12 residues. The V and J ends lost 5 bases and 13 bases respectively, with 16 bases between them. Germline CDR1 is SGHNT and CDR2 is YYREEE (reference sequence). CDR3 in amino acids: CASRAQGETQFF. CDR3 coding DNA: TGTGCCAGCAGGGCGCAGGGCGAGACCCAGTTCTTC.

This clonotype came up many times. V usage is TRBV23-1 and J usage is TRBJ2-7; tentative D call: TRBD1 (5 bases). TRBV23-1 is identified as an open reading frame with a role that is uncertain. The CDR3 is 15 amino acids. V lost 0 bases and J lost 3, with 12 bases in between. CDR3 in DNA: TGCGCCAGCAGTCAATCGTGGACACCGGTCTACGAGCAGTACTTC. Encoded protein: CASSQSWTPVYEQYF.

Many counts were recorded for this clonotype. The V gene is TRBV3-1, the J gene TRBJ2-5, with 10 positions matching TRBD2. The germline V gene has CDR1 LGHDT and CDR2 YNNKEL (reference sequence). There are 15 residues in the CDR3. With 5 bases clipped from V and 2 bases from J, the junction kept 5 bases outside the gene matches. The CDR3 protein is CASSASGSRQETQYF. For the CDR3, the DNA is TGTGCCAGCAGCGCTAGCGGGAGCCGACAAGAGACCCAGTACTTC.

The table lists this clonotype with many counts. The CDR3 region is CASSLGGGLNTEAFF. CDR3 sequence (DNA): TGTGCCAGCAGCTTGGGGGGCGGTCTGAACACTGAAGCTTTCTTT. The V call is TRBV5-4, the J call TRBJ1-1, with D possibly matching TRBD1 (5 bases). This CDR3 is built from 15 residues. CDR1 and CDR2 from the germline V gene are SGHNT and YYREEE (reference sequence). V was shortened by 0 bases and J by 0 bases, with 9 bases between the two germline ends.

Ten or more counts support this clonotype. The rearrangement links TRBV12-3 or TRBV12-4 to TRBJ2-7; D is perhaps TRBD2 (5 bases). The CDR3 runs to 14 residues. Trimming removed 5 bases from V and 2 bases from J, with 13 bases in between. CDR3 protein: CASSPRTVAYEQYF. In nucleotides, the CDR3 is TGTGCCAGCAGTCCCAGGACTGTAGCCTACGAGCAGTACTTC.

This clonotype was observed at least ten times. The chain employs TRBV30 and TRBJ1-1; D is possibly TRBD1 (6 bases). The CDR3 has 13 residues. Trimming stripped 3 bases from V and 5 bases from J, with 13 bases between. Germline V CDR1 and CDR2: GTSNPN, SVGIG (reference sequence). The CDR3 loop reads CAWRWGASTEAFF. CDR3 DNA: TGTGCCTGGAGGTGGGGGGCGTCAACTGAAGCTTTCTTT.

This clonotype was recorded many times. The rearrangement joins TRBV6-4 to TRBJ2-7; D gene ambiguous. This CDR3 has 11 amino acids. V lost 6 bases to trimming and J lost 4 bases, with 7 bases between them. Per germline, CDR1 MRHNA and CDR2 SNTAGT. The CDR3 nucleotides are TGTGCCAGCAGAGAAATATACGAGCAGTACTTC. It translates to CASREIYEQYF.

At least ten counts were recorded for this clonotype. The rearrangement uses TRBV5-4 and TRBJ2-5; 9 nucleotides align to TRBD1. The ends lost 4 bases at V and 6 bases at J; junction bases unmatched: 7. CDR3 length: 14 amino acids. Germline V gene sequence: CDR1 SGHNT, CDR2 YYREEE (reference sequence). The CDR3 loop reads CASSPGQGGKTQYF. The DNA of the CDR3 is TGTGCCAGCAGCCCGGGACAGGGAGGAAAGACCCAGTACTTC.

Ten or more counts support this clonotype. This chain uses TRBV2 with TRBJ2-7; 7 nucleotides line up with TRBD1. CDR1 and CDR2 (germline): SNHLY, FYNNEI. The V and J ends lost 1 base and 5 bases, in that order; junction bases with no gene match: 5. This CDR3 has 14 residues. The CDR3 reads CASSEDRGAHEQYF. The CDR3 nucleotides are TGTGCCAGCAGTGAAGACAGGGGTGCCCACGAGCAGTACTTC.

The sample holds many counts of this clonotype. The V and J genes are TRBV27 and TRBJ1-1; no clear D gene. The CDR3 sequence is 11 residues long. Trimming pared 7 bases from V and 3 bases from J, leaving 6 bases between. Looked up from germline, CDR1 is MNHEY and CDR2 is SMNVEV (reference sequence). CDR3 nucleotides: TGTGCCAGCATAGGGTACACTGAAGCTTTCTTT. Its protein is CASIGYTEAFF.

V and J are TRBV5-1 and TRBJ2-7, with a weak D call TRBD2 (5 bases). V was cut by 4 bases and J by 0 bases, with 11 bases left in between. The germline V gene has CDR1 SGHRS and CDR2 YFSETQ. The CDR3 spans 14 residues. Written as DNA, the CDR3 is TGCGCCAGCAGCCTTAGCGCTAGCTCCTACGAGCAGTACTTC. It encodes CASSLSASSYEQYF.

In its sample, this clonotype was seen many times. V is TRBV6-2 or TRBV6-3 and J is TRBJ2-1; D unresolved. V was clipped by 3 bases and J by 10 bases, with 10 bases between them. CDR1 and CDR2 (germline): MNHEY, SVGEGT. This CDR3 has 12 amino acids. As DNA, the CDR3 is TGTGCCAGCAGTTATGATATGGACGAGCAGTTCTTC. It codes for CASSYDMDEQFF.

This clonotype showed up many times. The rearrangement joins TRBV6-6 to TRBJ2-1, with D tentatively TRBD1 (6 bases). Germline V lookup: CDR1 MNHNY, CDR2 SVGAGI (reference sequence). This CDR3 has 16 residues. The V end lost 5 bases, the J end lost 4 bases, and 18 bases lay between the germline ends. The CDR3 region is CASSMGASKKYNEQFF. Written as DNA, the CDR3 is TGTGCCAGCAGTATGGGGGCCTCAAAAAAATACAATGAGCAGTTCTTC.

This clonotype was recorded at least ten times. The chain employs TRBV5-1 and TRBJ2-1, with 8 bases aligning to TRBD1. V dropped 4 bases and J dropped 1; count of bases not matched to a gene: 10. The CDR3 totals 17 residues. Germline CDR1 is SGHRS and CDR2 is YFSETQ. CDR3 DNA: TGCGCCAGCAGCAGAAGGACAGGGTTAGGATCCTACAATGAGCAGTTCTTC. Its protein is CASSRRTGLGSYNEQFF.

This clonotype has at least ten counts. This chain connects TRBV5-6 to TRBJ1-2; D perhaps matches TRBD1 (5 bases). Germline CDR1 and CDR2: SGHDT and YYEEEE. Trimming cost V 7 bases and J 2 bases, with 12 bases left between them. The CDR3 spans 13 residues. CDR3 in DNA: TGTGCCAGCTCTCCGGGACCGAACTATGGCTACACCTTC. Its protein product is CASSPGPNYGYTF.

This clonotype was seen many times. The V and J genes are TRBV7-6 and TRBJ2-7; 12 nucleotides line up with TRBD2. This CDR3 has 16 residues. The germline gives CDR1 SGHVS, CDR2 FNYEAQ. V was clipped by 5 bases and J by 0 bases; unmatched bases: 5. CDR3 amino acids: CASSPRTSGDSYEQYF. The CDR3 region has the DNA TGTGCCAGCAGCCCGAGGACTAGCGGGGACTCCTACGAGCAGTACTTC.

This clonotype was found once. A far bigger clonotype differs at one base, so this is likely a read error. The chain carries TRBV6-1 and TRBJ1-5; D is perhaps TRBD1 (5 bases). Germline assignment: CDR1 MNHNS and CDR2 SASEGT. The length of the CDR3 is 12 residues. The CDR3 DNA is TGTGCCAGCAGTTACAGGACCCAGCACCAGCATTTT. Translation gives CASSYRTQHQHF.

At least ten counts were recorded for this clonotype. The rearrangement uses TRBV2 and TRBJ2-4; D may be TRBD2 (5 bases). Germline CDR1 reads SNHLY; CDR2 reads FYNNEI. V was shortened by 1 base and J by 8 bases, with 9 bases between the two germline ends. This CDR3 region has 13 residues. The CDR3 DNA follows: TGTGCCAGCAGTGAAGGAGGGATTGACATTCAGTACTTC. Its protein is CASSEGGIDIQYF.

This clonotype was recorded many times. J is TRBJ2-4 and V is TRBV5-1, with 11 bases fitting TRBD1. Germline CDR1 and CDR2: SGHRS and YFSETQ. The V gene end was trimmed by 4 bases and the J gene end by 1 base; junction bases not matched to a gene: 7. CDR3 length: 17 residues. CDR3 loop: CASSIGTGGKAKNIQYF. The CDR3 DNA is TGCGCCAGCAGCATCGGGACAGGGGGAAAGGCCAAAAACATTCAGTACTTC.

This clonotype was counted between two and nine times. The V call is TRBV15, the J call TRBJ2-6; D perhaps matches TRBD1 (5 bases). Germline V CDR1 and CDR2: LNHNV, YYDKDF (reference sequence). V was pared by 1 base and J by 13 bases, with 26 bases between. This CDR3 has 18 residues. The CDR3 DNA follows: TGTGCCACCAGCAGAGCCAAAAAAGTGGCTGGCAGGGCCTATGTCCTGACTTTC. Translated: CATSRAKKVAGRAYVLTF. Full variable domain (missing parts from reference TRBV15 and TRBJ2-6): DAMVIQNPRYQVTQFGKPVTLSCSQTLNHNVMYWYQQKSSQAPKLLFHYYDKDFNNEADTPDNFQSRRPNTSFCFLDIRSPGLGDTAMYLCATSRAKKVAGRAYVLTFGAGSRLTVL.

This clonotype was detected a few times. The rearrangement links TRBV2 to TRBJ2-1; TRBD1 matches 7 bases. V lost 7 bases, J lost 10 bases, and 13 bases stayed unmatched. The germline gives CDR1 SNHLY, CDR2 FYNNEI. This CDR3 has 14 amino acids. The CDR3 region is CASIKITQGTEQFF. The CDR3, as DNA: TGTGCCAGCATAAAAATAACACAGGGGACCGAGCAGTTCTTC.

J is TRBJ2-5 and V is TRBV7-9; D is ambiguous. The germline gives CDR1 SEHNR, CDR2 FQNEAQ (reference sequence). V dropped 5 bases and J dropped 5 bases, with 12 bases sitting between them. There are 13 residues in the CDR3. This CDR3 reads CASSIRALETQYF. The CDR3 nucleotides are TGTGCCAGCAGCATCCGAGCCCTCGAGACCCAGTACTTC.

By sample share, this clonotype is medium-sized. V and J are TRBV12-3 or TRBV12-4 and TRBJ2-1, with D unresolved. The germline V and J ends were trimmed by 5 bases and 4 bases, with 12 bases remaining between them. CDR3 length equals 14 residues. The CDR3 coding sequence is TGTGCCAGCAGTACGGGTGAAGGGTACAATGAGCAGTTCTTC. It is translated as CASSTGEGYNEQFF.

In this sample, this clonotype turned up many times. The chain couples TRBV20-1 to TRBJ1-5, with a weak D call TRBD1 (5 bases). CDR1 and CDR2 from the germline V gene are DFQATT and SNEGSKA (reference sequence). Trimming cost V 3 bases and J 1 base, with 16 bases left between them. The CDR3 contains 16 residues. The CDR3 reads CSASALAGWSNQPQHF. CDR3 nucleotide sequence: TGCAGTGCTAGCGCGTTGGCAGGGTGGAGCAATCAGCCCCAGCATTTT.

This clonotype was observed many times. V gene TRBV30 combines with J gene TRBJ1-2; TRBD1 matches 7 bases. The CDR3 extends over 13 amino acids. Germline CDR1 is GTSNPN and CDR2 is SVGIG (reference sequence). With 0 bases clipped from V and 6 bases from J, the junction kept 4 bases outside the gene matches. CDR3 protein: CAWSVRQGHGYTF. CDR3 nucleotides: TGTGCCTGGAGTGTACGACAGGGCCATGGCTACACCTTC.

This clonotype was counted a single time. This likely came from a read error, as a far larger clone is one base away. The V and J genes are TRBV13 and TRBJ2-1; the D gene could be TRBD1 or TRBD2 (7 bases each). CDR3 length: 16 residues. With 2 bases removed from V and 10 bases from J, the gap between germline ends came to 21 bases. Per the germline V gene, CDR1 is PRHDT and CDR2 is FYEKMQ (reference sequence). CDR3 nucleotides: TGTGCCAGCAGCTTAAACAGGGGACTATATGCAGACGAGCAGTTCTTC. Residues: CASSLNRGLYADEQFF. The entire variable domain, with the rest obtained from reference TRBV13 and TRBJ2-1, is as follows: AAGVIQSPRHLIKEKRETATLKCYPIPRHDTVYWYQQGPGQDPQFLISFYEKMQSDKGSIPDRFSAQQFSDYHSELNMSSLELGDSALYFCASSLNRGLYADEQFFGPGTRLTVL.

This clonotype was found many times. The chain carries TRBV12-3 or TRBV12-4 and TRBJ2-7, with D unresolved. The CDR3 is 11 amino acids. V shed 2 bases and J shed 11 bases, with 10 bases lying between them. The chain's CDR3 is CASSLTLQKYF. The CDR3, as DNA: TGTGCCAGCAGTTTAACCCTACAGAAGTACTTC.